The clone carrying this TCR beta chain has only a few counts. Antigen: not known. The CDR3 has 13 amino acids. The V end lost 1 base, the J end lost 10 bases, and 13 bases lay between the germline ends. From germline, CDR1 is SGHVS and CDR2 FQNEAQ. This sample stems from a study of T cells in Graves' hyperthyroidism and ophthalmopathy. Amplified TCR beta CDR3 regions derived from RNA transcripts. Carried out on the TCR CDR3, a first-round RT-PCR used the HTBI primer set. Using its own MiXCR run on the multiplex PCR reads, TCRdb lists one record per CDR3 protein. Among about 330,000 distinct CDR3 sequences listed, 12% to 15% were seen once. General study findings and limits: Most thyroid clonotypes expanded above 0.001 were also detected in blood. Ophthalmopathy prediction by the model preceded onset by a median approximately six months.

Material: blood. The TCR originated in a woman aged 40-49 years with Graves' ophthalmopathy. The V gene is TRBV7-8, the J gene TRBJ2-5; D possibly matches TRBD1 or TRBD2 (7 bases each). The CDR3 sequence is CASSLDGRGGQYF. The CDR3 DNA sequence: TGTGCCAGCAGCTTAGACGGCAGGGGGGGCCAGTACTTC.